Presented here are 10 T cell receptor beta chains from one specimen sequenced in a study of PD-L1 blockade in urothelial cancer. Clones were read by immunoSEQ multiplex PCR, and TCRdb kept only the in-frame ones, dropping some. Counted here are some 79,000 clones, over 80% occurring once; the ten biggest clones make up around a tenth. The source was PBMCs, collected around atezolizumab (anti-PD-L1) treatment. Receptor source: an older man with urothelial cancer.

This clone was observed at least ten times. The sample has other DNA sequences that encode this CDR3 too. The rearrangement joins TRBV18 to TRBJ1-5; unclear D gene. Per germline, CDR1 KGHSH and CDR2 LQKENI. V gave up 0 bases and J gave up 1 base, with 7 bases separating them. The CDR3 extends over 15 amino acids. The CDR3 loop reads CASSPPGTSNQPQHF. The CDR3 nucleotides are TGTGCCAGCTCACCACCGGGCACGAGCAATCAGCCCCAGCATTTT.

In this sample, this clone turned up once. The chain is built from TRBV5-1 and TRBJ2-3; tentatively, D is TRBD1 (5 bases). This CDR3 has 13 amino acids. Germline CDR1 and CDR2: SGHRS and YFSETQ. Trimming removed 2 bases at V and 5 bases at J, with 9 bases between. The CDR3 reads CASSLSDRDTQYF. CDR3 nucleotides: TGCGCCAGCAGCTTAAGTGACAGAGATACGCAGTATTTT.

The chain is built from TRBV7-9 and TRBJ2-1; 11 nucleotides agree with TRBD2. The CDR3 contains 16 residues. V lost 5 bases to trimming and J lost 8 bases; unmatched junction nucleotides: 11. Germline V gene data show CDR1 as SEHNR and CDR2 as FQNEAQ (reference sequence). In nucleotides, the CDR3 is TGTGCCAGCAGCGGTCCGGGACTAGCGGTTCAAGATGAGCAGTTCTTC. Protein sequence: CASSGPGLAVQDEQFF.

V is TRBV4-3 and J is TRBJ1-3; unclear D gene. Deletions cut 0 bases from V and 4 bases from J, with 13 bases between. The CDR3 length is 16 residues. CDR1 is LGHNA, CDR2 YSLEER, per germline. CDR3 protein: CASSQDLNEQGNTIYF. CDR3 nucleotides: TGCGCCAGCAGCCAAGATTTGAACGAACAGGGAAACACCATATATTTT.

This clone was seen a single time. V usage is TRBV18 and J usage is TRBJ1-3, with no clear D. V was trimmed by 3 bases and J by 4 bases, leaving 10 bases between them. Germline V gene data show CDR1 as KGHSH and CDR2 as LQKENI. The CDR3 runs 14 residues. In DNA, the CDR3 is TGTGCCAGCTCACCCCAGGTACGGGGAAACACCATATATTTT. This translates into CASSPQVRGNTIYF.

The chain links TRBV20-1 to TRBJ2-2; the D is unclear. The CDR3 is 11 amino acids. Germline lookup yields CDR1 DFQATT and CDR2 SNEGSKA (reference sequence). V lost 5 bases to trimming and J lost 4 bases, with 5 bases between them. This chain's CDR3 is CSAYRTGELFF. CDR3 DNA sequence: TGCAGTGCTTATCGCACCGGGGAGCTGTTTTTT.

This clone has more than one count but fewer than ten. The rearrangement links TRBV5-4 to TRBJ1-2, with a tentative D call TRBD1 (6 bases). Germline CDR1 reads SGHNT; CDR2 reads YYREEE (reference sequence). The CDR3 contains 15 residues. The V end lost 0 bases, the J end lost 3 bases, and 12 bases lay between the germline ends. CDR3 residues: CASSLELQGDYGYTF. The CDR3 DNA reads as TGTGCCAGCAGCTTGGAGCTACAGGGAGACTATGGCTACACCTTC.

The V and J genes are TRBV11-2 and TRBJ2-5; 8 positions match TRBD2. The V and J ends lost 4 bases and 5 bases, in that order; junction bases with no gene match: 6. CDR3 length: 14 residues. The V gene's germline CDR1 is SGHAT and CDR2 FQNNGV. CDR3 sequence reads: CASSSQAGEETQYF. Written as DNA, the CDR3 is TGTGCCAGCAGCTCGCAAGCGGGAGAGGAGACCCAGTACTTC.

The chain carries TRBV6-1 and TRBJ2-7; D is perhaps TRBD2 (6 bases). The CDR3 runs 13 residues. Germline assignment: CDR1 MNHNS and CDR2 SASEGT. V dropped 9 bases and J dropped 4 bases, with 16 bases sitting between them. CDR3 nucleotide sequence: TGTGCCAGTATCCGGGACTTCGGGTACGAGCAGTACTTC. Translation gives CASIRDFGYEQYF.

V gene TRBV19 combines with J gene TRBJ2-1; 12 bases fit TRBD2. Germline assignment: CDR1 LNHDA and CDR2 SQIVND (reference sequence). CDR3 size: 15 residues. J lost 8 bases, V lost 5 bases, and 7 bases had no gene match. This CDR3 reads CASSLTSGSIYEQFF. The CDR3 DNA is TGTGCCAGTAGTTTGACTAGCGGGAGCATCTATGAGCAGTTCTTC.